These T cell receptor beta chains were read from a single sample in a study of somatic mutations in cytotoxic T cells in rheumatoid arthritis. Profiling relied on immunoSEQ multiplex PCR, and the TCRdb table lists in-frame clones only, not all of them. The sample records more than 11,000 clones, approximately 80% being singletons. Sequenced: CD8+ T cells sorted from blood. These receptors were obtained from an adult with rheumatoid arthritis. The CDR3 runs from the conserved cysteine through the conserved F or W. Each record gives: V gene, J gene, D gene, clone size, CDR3 DNA, CDR3 protein. D genes are given only for firm matches. Size tells how often a clone was seen (once, few, many) or the class of an expanded clone, and some rows leave it out.

v_call: TRBV10-3
j_call: TRBJ1-2
d_call: TRBD1
clone_size: medium-sized
cdr3_nt: TGTGCCATCAGTCCCGGACAGGGGGTATATGGCTACACCTTC
cdr3_aa: CAISPGQGVYGYTF

v_call: TRBV6-1
j_call: TRBJ1-2
d_call: .
clone_size: .
cdr3_nt: TGTGCCAGCAGGGACAATTTACGGCTCTTTAGGGGCTACACCTTC
cdr3_aa: CASRDNLRLFRGYTF

v_call: TRBV5-6
j_call: TRBJ2-3
d_call: TRBD2
clone_size: .
cdr3_nt: TGTGCCAGCAGCTGGGAACTAGCGGGAGGGAACACAGATACGCAGTATTTT
cdr3_aa: CASSWELAGGNTDTQYF

v_call: TRBV6-5
j_call: TRBJ1-1
d_call: .
clone_size: .
cdr3_nt: TGTGCCAGCAGTTACCGGGAGGGCCGCACCATTGAAGCTTTCTTT
cdr3_aa: CASSYREGRTIEAFF

v_call: TRBV19
j_call: TRBJ2-3
d_call: TRBD2
clone_size: .
cdr3_nt: TGTGCCAGTAGCCTGACTAGCGGCCGCACAGATACGCAGTATTTT
cdr3_aa: CASSLTSGRTDTQYF

v_call: TRBV6-5
j_call: TRBJ1-1
d_call: .
clone_size: .
cdr3_nt: TGTGCCAGCAGTTACACCCGGCAGCTGGGTTTAACTGAAGCTTTCTTT
cdr3_aa: CASSYTRQLGLTEAFF

v_call: TRBV5-4
j_call: TRBJ2-7
d_call: .
clone_size: .
cdr3_nt: TGTGCCAGCAGCTTCTCCTACGAGCAGTACTTC
cdr3_aa: CASSFSYEQYF

v_call: TRBV27
j_call: TRBJ1-2
d_call: TRBD1
clone_size: .
cdr3_nt: TGTGCCAGCAGTTTTTCGACAGGGAGGTTCTATGGCTACACCTTC
cdr3_aa: CASSFSTGRFYGYTF

v_call: TRBV10-3
j_call: TRBJ2-7
d_call: .
clone_size: .
cdr3_nt: TGTGCCATCAGCGCCTCGGGCCGCAGCTCCTACGAGCAGTACTTC
cdr3_aa: CAISASGRSSYEQYF

v_call: TRBV12-5
j_call: TRBJ1-5
d_call: .
clone_size: .
cdr3_nt: TGTGCTAGTGGTTTGCGTCTCAATACCCAGCATTTT
cdr3_aa: CASGLRLNTQHF

v_call: TRBV9
j_call: TRBJ1-3
d_call: .
clone_size: .
cdr3_nt: TGTGCCAGCAGCTCTGGAAACACCATATATTTT
cdr3_aa: CASSSGNTIYF

v_call: TRBV15
j_call: TRBJ1-5
d_call: .
clone_size: .
cdr3_nt: TGTGCCACCAGCAGACTCCAGGGAGCCGGGCAGCCCCAGCATTTT
cdr3_aa: CATSRLQGAGQPQHF

v_call: TRBV29-1
j_call: TRBJ2-7
d_call: .
clone_size: once
cdr3_nt: TGCAGCGTGAGGGGGTACCCCGCCTACGAGCAGTACTTC
cdr3_aa: CSVRGYPAYEQYF

v_call: TRBV20-1
j_call: TRBJ2-1
d_call: .
clone_size: .
cdr3_nt: TGCAGTGCTAGAGCCGGGCTCTTC
cdr3_aa: CSARAGLF

v_call: TRBV9
j_call: TRBJ2-3
d_call: .
clone_size: .
cdr3_nt: TGTGCCAGCAGCCCAGGACTTGACACAGATACGCAGTATTTT
cdr3_aa: CASSPGLDTDTQYF

v_call: TRBV6-1
j_call: TRBJ1-3
d_call: .
clone_size: .
cdr3_nt: TGTGCCAGCAGTGTGAGGGGTTCAGGAAACACCATATATTTT
cdr3_aa: CASSVRGSGNTIYF

v_call: TRBV9
j_call: TRBJ2-7
d_call: TRBD2
clone_size: .
cdr3_nt: TGTGCCAGCAGCGTAGACGTTAGCGGGAGTCACGAGCAGTACTTC
cdr3_aa: CASSVDVSGSHEQYF

v_call: TRBV27
j_call: TRBJ2-1
d_call: TRBD2
clone_size: .
cdr3_nt: TGTGCCAGCAGAACCAGCGGGAGGGGGCAGTTCTTC
cdr3_aa: CASRTSGRGQFF

v_call: TRBV10-3
j_call: TRBJ2-1
d_call: TRBD1
clone_size: .
cdr3_nt: TGTGCCATCAAAACCGGGACAGGGGACAATGAGCAGTTCTTC
cdr3_aa: CAIKTGTGDNEQFF

v_call: TRBV28
j_call: TRBJ1-5
d_call: .
clone_size: .
cdr3_nt: TGTGCCAGCAGTACCTCGGGACAACGCTTATATAGCAATCAGCCCCAGCATTTT
cdr3_aa: CASSTSGQRLYSNQPQHF

v_call: TRBV27
j_call: TRBJ1-1
d_call: .
clone_size: once
cdr3_nt: TGTGCCAGCAGTTTCCTGAGCGACGTTGGGGAAGCTTTCTTT
cdr3_aa: CASSFLSDVGEAFF

v_call: TRBV15
j_call: TRBJ1-4
d_call: .
clone_size: .
cdr3_nt: TGTGCCACCAGCAGAGATGGGACACCAAATGAAAAACTGTTTTTT
cdr3_aa: CATSRDGTPNEKLFF

v_call: TRBV9
j_call: TRBJ1-5
d_call: .
clone_size: .
cdr3_nt: TGTGCCAGCAGCGTAGAGGGAGGGGTTAATCAGCCCCAGCATTTT
cdr3_aa: CASSVEGGVNQPQHF

v_call: TRBV5-1
j_call: TRBJ2-7
d_call: TRBD1
clone_size: few
cdr3_nt: TGCGCCAGCAGCTTTGGCGGGACAGGCCGACACGAGCAGTACTTC
cdr3_aa: CASSFGGTGRHEQYF

v_call: TRBV29-1
j_call: TRBJ2-3
d_call: .
clone_size: .
cdr3_nt: TGCAGCCTACTAGAGGGGGTGGGATTTCGCACAGATACGCAGTATTTT
cdr3_aa: CSLLEGVGFRTDTQYF

v_call: TRBV4-2
j_call: TRBJ1-1
d_call: .
clone_size: .
cdr3_nt: TGTGCCAGCAGCCAAGTGGTCGGGGGTCCCACTGAAGCTTTCTTT
cdr3_aa: CASSQVVGGPTEAFF

v_call: TRBV7-6
j_call: TRBJ2-5
d_call: .
clone_size: .
cdr3_nt: TGTGCCAGCAGCTTAGCGCCGGAGACCCAGTACTTC
cdr3_aa: CASSLAPETQYF

v_call: TRBV19
j_call: TRBJ2-1
d_call: .
clone_size: .
cdr3_nt: TGTGCCAGTAGTCGGGGACTCTACAATGAGCAGTTCTTC
cdr3_aa: CASSRGLYNEQFF

v_call: TRBV27
j_call: TRBJ2-5
d_call: TRBD1
clone_size: .
cdr3_nt: TGTGCCAGCAGTTTCTCACCCCCCACCTCTCGACAGGGGGGGGACCAAGAGACCCAGTACTTC
cdr3_aa: CASSFSPPTSRQGGDQETQYF

v_call: TRBV6-5
j_call: TRBJ1-2
d_call: TRBD1
clone_size: .
cdr3_nt: TGTGCCAGCAGTTACTCCAGACAGGGAGGTGGCTACACCTTC
cdr3_aa: CASSYSRQGGGYTF

v_call: TRBV19
j_call: TRBJ2-3
d_call: TRBD1
clone_size: .
cdr3_nt: TGTGCCAGTAGTAAGGGACAGGTGGATACGCAGTATTTT
cdr3_aa: CASSKGQVDTQYF

v_call: TRBV27
j_call: TRBJ2-6
d_call: .
clone_size: .
cdr3_nt: TGTGCCAGCAGTTTATCGCGGGGGCCCGACTTCTCTGGGGCCAACGTCCTGACTTTC
cdr3_aa: CASSLSRGPDFSGANVLTF

v_call: TRBV19
j_call: TRBJ1-1
d_call: .
clone_size: .
cdr3_nt: TGTGCCAGTACCCCGGGAGAGGGATGGTGGGGTGAAGCTTTCTTT
cdr3_aa: CASTPGEGWWGEAFF

v_call: TRBV5-1
j_call: TRBJ2-7
d_call: .
clone_size: .
cdr3_nt: TGCGCCAGCAGCTTCCGGAGCTCCTACGAGCAGTACTTC
cdr3_aa: CASSFRSSYEQYF

v_call: TRBV19
j_call: TRBJ1-5
d_call: .
clone_size: .
cdr3_nt: TGTGCCAGTAGTGGGCGGATCAATCAGCCCCAGCATTTT
cdr3_aa: CASSGRINQPQHF